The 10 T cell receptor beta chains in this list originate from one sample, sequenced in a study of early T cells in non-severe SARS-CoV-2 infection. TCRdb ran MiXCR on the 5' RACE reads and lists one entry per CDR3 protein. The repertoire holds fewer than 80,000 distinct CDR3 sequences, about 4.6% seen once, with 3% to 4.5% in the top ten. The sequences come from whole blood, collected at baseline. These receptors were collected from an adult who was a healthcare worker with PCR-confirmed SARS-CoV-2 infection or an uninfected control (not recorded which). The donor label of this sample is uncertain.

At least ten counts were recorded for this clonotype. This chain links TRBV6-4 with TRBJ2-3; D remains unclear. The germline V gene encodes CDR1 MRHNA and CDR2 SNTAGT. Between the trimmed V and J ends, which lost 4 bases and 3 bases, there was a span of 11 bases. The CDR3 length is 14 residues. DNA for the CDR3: TGTGCCAGCAGTGTAAATCCCGGGACAGATACGCAGTATTTT. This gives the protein CASSVNPGTDTQYF.

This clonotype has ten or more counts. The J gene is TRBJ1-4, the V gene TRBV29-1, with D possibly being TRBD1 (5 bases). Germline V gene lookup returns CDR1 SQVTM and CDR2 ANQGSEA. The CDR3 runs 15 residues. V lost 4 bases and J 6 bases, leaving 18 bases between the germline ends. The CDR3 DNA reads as TGCAGCGTTGGAGGGACCGTTTGGGATCATGAAAAACTGTTTTTT. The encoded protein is CSVGGTVWDHEKLFF.

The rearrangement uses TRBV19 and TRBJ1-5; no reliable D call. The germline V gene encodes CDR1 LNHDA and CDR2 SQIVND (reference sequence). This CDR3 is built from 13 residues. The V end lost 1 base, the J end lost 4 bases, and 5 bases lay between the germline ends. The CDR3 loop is CASSIARNQPQHF. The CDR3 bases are TGTGCCAGTAGTATAGCGCGAAATCAGCCCCAGCATTTT.

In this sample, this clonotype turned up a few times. Here the CDR3 reads CASSPPGGLETQYF. CDR3 coding DNA: TGTGCCAGCTCACCACCCGGGGGTCTTGAGACCCAGTACTTC. The chain couples TRBV18 to TRBJ2-5; the D gene is possibly TRBD2 (6 bases). Germline CDR1 and CDR2: KGHSH and LQKENI. V lost 0 bases and J 5 bases, leaving 10 bases between the germline ends. The CDR3 extends over 14 amino acids. Together with reference TRBV18 and TRBJ2-5, the CDR3 gives the full variable domain: NAGVMQNPRHLVRRRGQEARLRCSPMKGHSHVYWYRQLPEEGLKFMVYLQKENIIDESGMPKERFSAEFPKEGPSILRIQQVVRGDSAAYFCASSPPGGLETQYFGPGTRLLVL.

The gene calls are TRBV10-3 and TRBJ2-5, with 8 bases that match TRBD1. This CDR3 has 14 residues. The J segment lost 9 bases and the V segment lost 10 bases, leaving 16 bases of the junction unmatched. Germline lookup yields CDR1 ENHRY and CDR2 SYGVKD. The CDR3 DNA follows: TGTGCCACCCTCGACAGGGGCGTCATTGGAGCCCAGTACTTC. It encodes CATLDRGVIGAQYF.

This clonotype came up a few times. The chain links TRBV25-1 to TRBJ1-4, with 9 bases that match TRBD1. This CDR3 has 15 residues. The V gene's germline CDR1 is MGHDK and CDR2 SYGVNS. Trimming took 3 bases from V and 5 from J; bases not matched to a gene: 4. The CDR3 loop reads CASSDWGTGNEKLFF. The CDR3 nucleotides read TGTGCCAGCAGTGATTGGGGGACAGGGAATGAAAAACTGTTTTTT. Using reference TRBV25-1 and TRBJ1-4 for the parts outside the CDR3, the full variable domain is EADIYQTPRYLVIGTGKKITLECSQTMGHDKMYWYQQDPGMELHLIHYSYGVNSTEKGDLSSESTVSRIRTEHFPLTLESARPSHTSQYLCASSDWGTGNEKLFFGSGTQLSVL.

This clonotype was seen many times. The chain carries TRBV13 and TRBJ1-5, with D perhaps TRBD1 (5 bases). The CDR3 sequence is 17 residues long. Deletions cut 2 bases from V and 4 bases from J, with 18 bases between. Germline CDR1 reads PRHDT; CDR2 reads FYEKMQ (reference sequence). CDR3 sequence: CASSLTAGSLGNQPQHF. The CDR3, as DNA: TGTGCCAGCAGCTTAACGGCAGGGAGTTTGGGGAATCAGCCCCAGCATTTT.

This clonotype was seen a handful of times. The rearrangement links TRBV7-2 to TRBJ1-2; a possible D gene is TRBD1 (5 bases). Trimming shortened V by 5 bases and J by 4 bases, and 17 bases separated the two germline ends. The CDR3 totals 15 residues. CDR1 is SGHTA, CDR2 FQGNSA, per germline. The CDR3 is CASSAPNMGPYGYTF. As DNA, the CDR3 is TGTGCCAGCAGCGCACCCAATATGGGGCCCTATGGCTACACCTTC.

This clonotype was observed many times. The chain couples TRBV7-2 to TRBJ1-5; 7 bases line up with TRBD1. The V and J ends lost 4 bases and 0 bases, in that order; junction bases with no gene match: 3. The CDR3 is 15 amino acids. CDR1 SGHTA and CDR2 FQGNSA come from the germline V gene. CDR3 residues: CASSWGQPSNQPQHF. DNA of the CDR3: TGTGCCAGCAGCTGGGGACAGCCTAGCAATCAGCCCCAGCATTTT.

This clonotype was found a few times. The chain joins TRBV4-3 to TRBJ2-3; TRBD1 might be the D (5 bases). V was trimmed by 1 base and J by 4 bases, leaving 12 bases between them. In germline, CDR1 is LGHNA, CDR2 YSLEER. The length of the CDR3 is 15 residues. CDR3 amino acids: CASSQGVGEADTQYF. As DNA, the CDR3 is TGCGCCAGCAGCCAAGGTGTAGGGGAAGCAGATACGCAGTATTTT.